This record covers a single TCR beta chain. Its antigen is unknown. These data are taken from a study of STAT5B mutations in CD4+ large granular lymphocyte leukemia. Whole-study context: Among healthy donors, a particular HLA allele went with more CDR3 'QG' motifs. General observations from the study: Without putative leukemic clones, patient CD4-sorted repertoires remained more clonal than healthy CD4+ repertoires.

Germline V CDR1 and CDR2: SGHTA, FQGNSA. Trimming took 5 bases from V and 3 from J, leaving 11 bases between them. This CDR3 has 14 amino acids. This table comes from immunoSEQ multiplex PCR, and its TCRdb copy is limited to in-frame clones, with some not included. The sample lists under 40,000 clones; under 80% were seen once. This TCR was recovered from a human donor in good health. The gene calls are TRBV7-2 and TRBJ1-5; D remains ambiguous. Sequencing was performed on CD4+ T cells from blood buffy coats. In nucleotides, the CDR3 is TGTGCCAGCAGCATCACCTCGAACAATCAGCCCCAGCATTTT. It translates to CASSITSNNQPQHF.